This TCR beta chain was recovered during a study of prognosis after radiotherapy for stage I lung cancer. This clonotype has ten or more counts. Its matching antigen is unknown. Study-wide points: Patients given stereotactic body radiation therapy showed fewer unique TCR clones afterward, median roughly 10,000 versus 7,000. After stereotactic body radiation therapy, patients with later distant metastases showed lower Shannon entropy.

Genomic DNA was the source, and TCR beta CDR3 was amplified from it by two-round multiplex PCR. For every TRBV and TRBJ gene, a specific primer was used in first-round PCR. One entry per CDR3 protein results from TCRdb running MiXCR on the multiplex PCR reads. The sample has nearly 25,000 distinct CDR3 sequences, under 40% seen once. The germline V gene encodes CDR1 SGHRS and CDR2 YFSETQ. This CDR3 has 15 amino acids. Trimming at V came to 4 bases and at J to 0 bases, leaving 3 bases not matched to a gene. This rearrangement joins TRBV5-1 to TRBJ2-1, with 8 bases identical to TRBD2. The sequence was obtained from a donor aged 50 or older with non-small cell lung cancer. Specimen: PBMCs, collected before or after stereotactic body radiation therapy (not recorded which). CDR3 in amino acids: CASSNGRGSYNEQFF. As DNA, the CDR3 is TGCGCCAGCAGCAACGGGAGGGGCTCCTACAATGAGCAGTTCTTC.